One sample yielded the 21 T cell receptor beta chains listed below, sequenced in a study of lymphopenia after photon versus proton radiotherapy. Sequencing used immunoSEQ multiplex PCR; TCRdb keeps in-frame clones, though not all of them. The sample yields about 53,000 clones, more than 70% seen once. Sequencing was performed on peripheral blood, taken from a patient treated with photon-based radiotherapy. The receptor set was obtained from a man aged 50 to 60 with gastric cancer.

V gene TRBV5-6 combines with J gene TRBJ2-7, with TRBD1 as a possible D gene (6 bases). The ends were cut back, 4 bases at V and 7 bases at J, with 18 bases in the middle. The CDR3 is made up of 14 amino acids. CDR1 is SGHDT and CDR2 is YYEEEE in the germline V gene. Here the CDR3 DNA reads TGTGCCAGCAGCCGTAGACAGCCCCAGGGGGAGCAGTACTTC. Its protein product is CASSRRQPQGEQYF.

This chain connects TRBV11-2 to TRBJ2-1, with 12 nucleotides matching TRBD2. The V and J ends lost 1 base and 10 bases, in that order; junction bases with no gene match: 11. Per the germline V gene, CDR1 is SGHAT and CDR2 is FQNNGV. The CDR3 is made up of 17 amino acids. CDR3 DNA: TGTGCCAGCAGCTTAGCGGGCCGACTAGCGGGAGAGGAGGAGCAGTTCTTC. This encodes CASSLAGRLAGEEEQFF.

The rearrangement joins TRBV11-3 to TRBJ2-5; TRBD2 agrees at 7 bases. Germline CDR1 reads SGHNT; CDR2 reads YENEEA. CDR3 length: 13 residues. V was pared by 8 bases and J by 3 bases, with 6 bases of the junction left unmatched. The CDR3 is CASAREGEETQYF. DNA of the CDR3: TGTGCCAGCGCAAGGGAGGGAGAAGAGACCCAGTACTTC.

The chain joins TRBV7-9 to TRBJ2-1, with 9 bases lining up with TRBD2. V lost 1 base to trimming and J lost 3 bases; unmatched junction nucleotides: 10. This CDR3 comprises 18 residues. The germline gives CDR1 SEHNR, CDR2 FQNEAQ (reference sequence). Written as DNA, the CDR3 is TGTGCCAGCAGCTTAGTACTTAGCGGGAGTAGGGTCTACAATGAGCAGTTCTTC. It encodes CASSLVLSGSRVYNEQFF.

The rearrangement uses TRBV6-6 and TRBJ1-1, with a tentative D call TRBD1 (6 bases). Germline V gene sequence: CDR1 MNHNY, CDR2 SVGAGI (reference sequence). Trimming took 7 bases from V and 3 from J, leaving 15 bases between them. This CDR3 is built from 14 residues. In DNA form, the CDR3 reads TGTGCCAGCAACACAGGGCGTGGGCACACTGAAGCTTTCTTT. It encodes CASNTGRGHTEAFF.

V usage is TRBV30 and J usage is TRBJ1-1; perhaps TRBD1 as D (6 bases). Germline lookup yields CDR1 GTSNPN and CDR2 SVGIG (reference sequence). The CDR3 totals 13 residues. The CDR3 loop is CVRRGAGNTEAFF. The CDR3, as DNA: TGTGTCCGTCGGGGGGCGGGGAACACTGAAGCTTTCTTT.

This clone is a singleton in its sample. The rearrangement joins TRBV30 to TRBJ1-6; D gene ambiguous. The germline V gene has CDR1 GTSNPN and CDR2 SVGIG (reference sequence). V gave up 1 base and J gave up 4 bases, with 8 bases separating them. The CDR3 totals 14 residues. The CDR3 region has the DNA TGTGCCTGGAGTGAAGACCGTTATAATTCACCCCTCCACTTT. This sequence encodes CAWSEDRYNSPLHF.

The chain is built from TRBV6-1 and TRBJ2-7, with 9 bases that match TRBD2. CDR1 is MNHNS, CDR2 SASEGT, per germline. With V trimmed by 9 bases and J by 2 bases, 11 bases remained unmatched. The CDR3 contains 15 residues. The DNA for the CDR3 is TGTGCCAGTACTTCCGGGACTAGCATAACCTACGAGCAGTACTTC. Its translation is CASTSGTSITYEQYF.

This chain links TRBV5-1 with TRBJ1-2; 9 positions match TRBD1. The CDR3 extends over 13 amino acids. V dropped 5 bases and J dropped 6; count of bases not matched to a gene: 5. Germline V gene sequence: CDR1 SGHRS, CDR2 YFSETQ. The CDR3 spells CASRTGGKDGYTF. CDR3 coding DNA: TGCGCCAGCAGGACAGGGGGGAAGGATGGCTACACCTTC.

J is TRBJ2-7 and V is TRBV9, with 13 bases that match TRBD2. With V trimmed by 2 bases and J by 3 bases, 5 bases remained unmatched. Per the germline V gene, CDR1 is SGDLS and CDR2 is YYNGEE. The CDR3 is made up of 16 amino acids. CDR3: CASSVGLAGASYEQYF. The CDR3 nucleotides are TGTGCCAGCAGCGTCGGACTAGCGGGAGCAAGCTACGAGCAGTACTTC.

The rearrangement joins TRBV7-7 to TRBJ1-4; 10 nucleotides align to TRBD1. Trimming cost V 8 bases and J 5 bases; bases outside gene matches: 5. The CDR3 covers 14 residues. The V gene's germline CDR1 is SSHAT and CDR2 FNYEAQ (reference sequence). The CDR3 region is CASGTGVLNEKLFF. The DNA of the CDR3 is TGTGCCAGCGGGACAGGGGTTTTAAATGAAAAACTGTTTTTT.

The rearrangement links TRBV28 to TRBJ1-4; 10 nucleotides align to TRBD1. The CDR3 runs to 15 residues. CDR1 and CDR2 from the germline V gene are MDHEN and SYDVKM. V was clipped by 5 bases and J by 10 bases; unmatched bases: 10. This CDR3 is CASSTHTTGGGKLFF. The CDR3, as DNA: TGTGCCAGCAGTACCCATACGACAGGGGGCGGAAAACTGTTTTTT.

The V and J genes are TRBV5-1 and TRBJ2-6; TRBD1 matches 9 bases. The CDR3 runs 22 residues. The germline CDR1 and CDR2 sequences are SGHRS and YFSETQ. The ends lost 5 bases at V and 2 bases at J; junction bases unmatched: 23. The CDR3 DNA sequence: TGCGCCAGCAGTCGGACAGGGGCCCAAATCTTGACCCGCCCCACTGGGGCCAACGTCCTGACTTTC. Translation: CASSRTGAQILTRPTGANVLTF.

V is TRBV6-5 and J is TRBJ2-6; a possible D gene is TRBD2 (6 bases). The CDR3 extends over 16 amino acids. Germline loops: CDR1 MNHEY, CDR2 SVGAGI. Trimming took off 4 bases at V and 2 bases at J, with 12 bases between the two ends. For the CDR3, the DNA is TGTGCCAGCAGTTCCCCCCGGGGGACTGGGGCCAACGTCCTGACTTTC. It translates to CASSSPRGTGANVLTF.

This sequence joins TRBV10-1 and TRBJ2-2; D gene uncertain. Germline loops: CDR1 WNHNN, CDR2 SYGVQD (reference sequence). The length of the CDR3 is 16 residues. V was trimmed by 0 bases and J by 2 bases, leaving 10 bases between them. The chain's CDR3 is CASSESKVRNTGELFF. The CDR3 DNA reads TGCGCCAGCAGTGAGTCGAAAGTTCGAAACACCGGGGAGCTGTTTTTT.

The chain employs TRBV5-6 and TRBJ2-1; D is uncertain. The V end was cut by 4 bases, the J end by 9 bases, with 14 bases between. This CDR3 has 13 amino acids. The germline gives CDR1 SGHDT, CDR2 YYEEEE. CDR3 residues: CASSPTLPSEQFF. CDR3 coding DNA: TGTGCCAGCAGCCCCACCCTTCCCAGTGAGCAGTTCTTC.

V and J are TRBV4-2 and TRBJ1-1; maybe TRBD1 (5 bases). The germline CDR1 and CDR2 sequences are LGHNA and YNFKEQ. V was pared by 0 bases and J by 11 bases, with 10 bases between. This CDR3 region has 12 residues. In DNA form, the CDR3 reads TGTGCCAGCAGCCAAGATCCGGGACGGGCTTTCTTT. As protein: CASSQDPGRAFF.

This clone is a singleton in its sample. The gene calls are TRBV7-9 and TRBJ1-1, with a possible D match to TRBD1 (5 bases). Trimming left V 1 base short and J 1 base short, with 16 bases between. Looked up from germline, CDR1 is SEHNR and CDR2 is FQNEAQ (reference sequence). There are 17 residues in the CDR3. This CDR3 is CASSLVEGSPGNTEAFF. The CDR3 bases are TGTGCCAGCAGCTTAGTGGAGGGGAGTCCGGGGAACACTGAAGCTTTCTTT. Supplemented by reference TRBV7-9 and TRBJ1-1, the full variable domain reads DTGVSQNPRHKITKRGQNVTFRCDPISEHNRLYWYRQTLGQGPEFLTYFQNEAQLEKSRLLSDRFSAERPKGSFSTLEIQRTEQGDSAMYLCASSLVEGSPGNTEAFFGQGTRLTVV.

This chain connects TRBV7-9 to TRBJ1-1; 7 bases agree with TRBD1. The CDR3 totals 13 residues. The germline V gene encodes CDR1 SEHNR and CDR2 FQNEAQ (reference sequence). Trimming took 7 bases from V and 8 from J; bases not matched to a gene: 10. CDR3: CASKQGDQREAFF. DNA for the CDR3: TGTGCCAGCAAGCAGGGGGATCAGAGAGAAGCTTTCTTT.

The chain carries TRBV28 and TRBJ2-6; D not certain. The V and J ends lost 8 bases and 0 bases respectively, with 11 bases between them. This CDR3 has 15 amino acids. Germline V gene lookup returns CDR1 MDHEN and CDR2 SYDVKM. CDR3 nucleotide sequence: TGTGCCAGCCAGCCGTGGGTCTCTGGGGCCAACGTCCTGACTTTC. The encoded protein is CASQPWVSGANVLTF.

This chain links TRBV19 with TRBJ1-3, with a possible D match to TRBD1 (5 bases). Germline CDR1 and CDR2: LNHDA and SQIVND (reference sequence). CDR3 length equals 12 residues. Between the trimmed V and J ends, which lost 5 bases and 8 bases, there was a span of 10 bases. CDR3 in amino acids: CASSSSGYTIYF. The CDR3 nucleotides are TGTGCCAGTAGTTCATCAGGGTACACCATATATTTT.